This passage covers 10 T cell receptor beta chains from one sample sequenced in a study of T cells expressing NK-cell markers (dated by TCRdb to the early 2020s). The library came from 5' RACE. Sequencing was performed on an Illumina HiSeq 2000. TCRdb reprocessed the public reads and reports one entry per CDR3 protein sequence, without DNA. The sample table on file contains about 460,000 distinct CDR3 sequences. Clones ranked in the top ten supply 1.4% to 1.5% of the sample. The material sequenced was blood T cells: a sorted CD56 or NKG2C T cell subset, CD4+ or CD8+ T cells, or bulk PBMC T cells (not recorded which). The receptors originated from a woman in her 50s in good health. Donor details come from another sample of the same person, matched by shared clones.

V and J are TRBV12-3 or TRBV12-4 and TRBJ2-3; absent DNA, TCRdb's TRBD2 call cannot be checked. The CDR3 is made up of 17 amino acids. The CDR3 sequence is CASSPGTSGAYTDTQYF.

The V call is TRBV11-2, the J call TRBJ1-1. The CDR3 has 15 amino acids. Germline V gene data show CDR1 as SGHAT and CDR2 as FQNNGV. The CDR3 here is CASSSVRGSSTEAFF.

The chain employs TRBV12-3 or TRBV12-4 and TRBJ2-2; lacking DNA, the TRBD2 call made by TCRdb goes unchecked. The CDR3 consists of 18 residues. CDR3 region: CASSLFLMGGKNTGELFF.

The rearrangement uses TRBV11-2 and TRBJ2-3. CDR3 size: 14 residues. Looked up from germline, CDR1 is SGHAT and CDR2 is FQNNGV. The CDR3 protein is CASSLSKVTDTQYF.

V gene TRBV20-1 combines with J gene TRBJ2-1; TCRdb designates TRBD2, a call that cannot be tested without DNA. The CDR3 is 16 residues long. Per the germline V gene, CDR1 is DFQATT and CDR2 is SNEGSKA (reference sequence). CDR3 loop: CSATDPSGRALDEQFF.

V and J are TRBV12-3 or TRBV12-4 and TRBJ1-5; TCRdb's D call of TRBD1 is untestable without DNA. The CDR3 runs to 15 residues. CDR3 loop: CASSPTGGTNQPQHF.

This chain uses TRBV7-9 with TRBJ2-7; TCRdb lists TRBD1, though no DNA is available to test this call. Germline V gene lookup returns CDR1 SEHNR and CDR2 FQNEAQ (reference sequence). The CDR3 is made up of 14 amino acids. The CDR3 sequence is CASSPDRGAHEQYF. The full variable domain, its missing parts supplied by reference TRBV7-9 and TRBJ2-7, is DTGVSQNPRHKITKRGQNVTFRCDPISEHNRLYWYRQTLGQGPEFLTYFQNEAQLEKSRLLSDRFSAERPKGSFSTLEIQRTEQGDSAMYLCASSPDRGAHEQYFGPGTRLTVT.

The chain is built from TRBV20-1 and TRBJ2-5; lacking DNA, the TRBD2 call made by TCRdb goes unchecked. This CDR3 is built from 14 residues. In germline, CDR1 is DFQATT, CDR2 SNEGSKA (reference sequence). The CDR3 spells CSARRLAEQETQYF.

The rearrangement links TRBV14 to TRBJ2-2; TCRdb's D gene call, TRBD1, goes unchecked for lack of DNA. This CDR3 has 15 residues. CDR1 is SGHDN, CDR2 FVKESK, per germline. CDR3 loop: CASSHNLRGSGELFF.

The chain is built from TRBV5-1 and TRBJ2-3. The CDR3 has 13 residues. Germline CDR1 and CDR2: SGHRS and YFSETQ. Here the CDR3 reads CASSKGRTDTQYF.